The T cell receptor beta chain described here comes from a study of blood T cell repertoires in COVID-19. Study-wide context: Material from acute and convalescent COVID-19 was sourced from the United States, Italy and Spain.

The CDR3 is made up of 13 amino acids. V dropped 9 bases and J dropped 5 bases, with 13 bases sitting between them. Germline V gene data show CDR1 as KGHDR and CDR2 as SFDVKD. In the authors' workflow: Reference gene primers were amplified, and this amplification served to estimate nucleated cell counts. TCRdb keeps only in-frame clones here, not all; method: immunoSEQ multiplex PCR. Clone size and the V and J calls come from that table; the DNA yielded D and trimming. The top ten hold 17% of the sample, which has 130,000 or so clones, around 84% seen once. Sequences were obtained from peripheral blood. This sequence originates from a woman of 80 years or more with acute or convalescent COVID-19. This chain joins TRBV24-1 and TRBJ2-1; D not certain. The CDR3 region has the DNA TGTGCCACCGGCAAGACCGGAGACAATGAGCAGTTCTTC. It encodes CATGKTGDNEQFF.